The following is a TCR beta chain sequence with its context. Its specificity is unknown. The CDR3 is made up of 16 amino acids. From germline, CDR1 is SGHTA and CDR2 FQGNSA. J gave up 3 bases and V 5 bases, and 8 bases lay outside the gene matches. This PCR relied on a set of 60 Vbeta primers and 13 Jbeta primers. Sequencing was performed with immunoSEQ multiplex PCR; in TCRdb, only in-frame clones are kept and a portion is missing. This sample has around 82,000 clones, with 78% found just once. This specimen comes from a study of cytomegalovirus exposure and HLA in healthy donors. Study results and limitations: TCR sequences were mostly rare, though some public TCRs occurred in many donors.

The chain links TRBV7-2 to TRBJ1-1; 11 nucleotides match TRBD1. Source material: PBMCs. This sequence originates from a male donor in good health and CMV-seropositive. CDR3 in DNA: TGTGCCAGCAGCCACCGGACAGGGGGCGTGGACACTGAAGCTTTCTTT. This codes for CASSHRTGGVDTEAFF. The full variable domain, rest sourced from reference TRBV7-2 and TRBJ1-1, is GAGVSQSPSNKVTEKGKDVELRCDPISGHTALYWYRQSLGQGLEFLIYFQGNSAPDKSGLPSDRFSAERTGGSVSTLTIQRTQQEDSAVYLCASSHRTGGVDTEAFFGQGTRLTVV.